A single TCR beta chain is shown here with its context. This clonotype was seen a few times. Its target antigen remains unknown. No much larger clonotype is one base removed from it; base qualities were not supplied. The data originate from a study of chronic HIV infection and antiretroviral therapy (dated by TCRdb to the mid-2010s). The library was built by means of 5' RACE. Sequenced using an Illumina MiSeq. The public reads were reanalyzed by TCRdb: fastp trimming at Q25, MiXCR alignment, in-frame beta chains only. Entries that share a CDR3 protein sequence are merged under the most common genes and DNA. The sample table shows over 40,000 distinct CDR3 sequences, and about 18% are seen once. The biggest ten clones account for approximately 2.5% of the sample. CDR1 and CDR2 are read off the germline V gene as MDHEN and SYDVKM. The CDR3 spans 15 residues, from the cysteine through the phenylalanine. Only the CDR3 portion is preserved as DNA: 45 bases, with reading frame beginning at the first base. Trimming removed 2 bases from V and 8 bases from J, leaving 15 bases between the germline ends.

This chain joins TRBV28 to TRBJ1-4; the best D guess is TRBD1, with 6 bases matching. The sequence was collected from an adult who had HIV and had not received antiretroviral therapy, or was an uninfected healthy control (not recorded which). The sample consisted of peripheral blood. The CDR3 sequence is CASSLGGPRGEKLFF. The sequence in DNA is TGTGCCAGCAGTTTAGGGGGTCCGAGGGGGGAAAAACTGTTTTTT.